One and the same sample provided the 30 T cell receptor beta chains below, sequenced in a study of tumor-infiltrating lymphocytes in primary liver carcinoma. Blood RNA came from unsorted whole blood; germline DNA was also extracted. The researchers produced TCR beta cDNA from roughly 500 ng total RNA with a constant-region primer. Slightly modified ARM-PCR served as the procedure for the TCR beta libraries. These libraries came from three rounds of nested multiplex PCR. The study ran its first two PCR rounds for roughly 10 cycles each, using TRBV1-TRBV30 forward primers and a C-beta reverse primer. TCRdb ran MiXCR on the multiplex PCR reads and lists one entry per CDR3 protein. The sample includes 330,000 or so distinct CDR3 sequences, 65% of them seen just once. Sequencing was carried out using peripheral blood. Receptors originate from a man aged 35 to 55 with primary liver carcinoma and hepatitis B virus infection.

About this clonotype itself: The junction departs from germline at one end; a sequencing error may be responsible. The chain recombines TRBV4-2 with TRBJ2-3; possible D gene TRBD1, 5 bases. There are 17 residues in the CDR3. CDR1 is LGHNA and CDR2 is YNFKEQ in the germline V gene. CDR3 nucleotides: TGTGCCAGCAGCCCCAATCTTGGTGGAGAGGACACAGATACGCAATATTTT. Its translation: CASSPNLGGEDTDTQYF.

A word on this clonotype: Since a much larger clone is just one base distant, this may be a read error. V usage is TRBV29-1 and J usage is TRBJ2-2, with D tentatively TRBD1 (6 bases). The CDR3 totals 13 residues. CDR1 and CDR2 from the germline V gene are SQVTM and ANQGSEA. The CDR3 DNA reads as TGCAGCGCCGGAAACAGGGACACCGGGGAGCTGTATTTT. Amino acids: CSAGNRDTGELYF.

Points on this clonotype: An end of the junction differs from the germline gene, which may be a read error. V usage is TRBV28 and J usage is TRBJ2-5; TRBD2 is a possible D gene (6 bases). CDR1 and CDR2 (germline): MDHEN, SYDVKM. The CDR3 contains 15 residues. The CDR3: CASSPGAVYQETQYF. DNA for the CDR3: TGTGCTAGCAGTCCGGGAGCAGTGTACCAAGAGACCCAGTACTTC.

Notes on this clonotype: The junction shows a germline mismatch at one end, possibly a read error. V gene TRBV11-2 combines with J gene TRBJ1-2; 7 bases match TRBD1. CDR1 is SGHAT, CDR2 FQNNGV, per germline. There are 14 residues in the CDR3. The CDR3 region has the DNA TGCGCCAGCAGCTTACCGGGACAGAAATATGGCTACACCTTC. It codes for CASSLPGQKYGYTF.

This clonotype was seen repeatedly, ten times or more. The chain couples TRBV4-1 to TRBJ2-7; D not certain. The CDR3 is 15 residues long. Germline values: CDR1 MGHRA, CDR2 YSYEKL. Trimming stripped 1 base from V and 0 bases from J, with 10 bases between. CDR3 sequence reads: CASSQGPALSYEQYF. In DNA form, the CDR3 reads TGCGCCAGCAGCCAAGGCCCAGCCCTCTCCTACGAGCAGTACTTC.

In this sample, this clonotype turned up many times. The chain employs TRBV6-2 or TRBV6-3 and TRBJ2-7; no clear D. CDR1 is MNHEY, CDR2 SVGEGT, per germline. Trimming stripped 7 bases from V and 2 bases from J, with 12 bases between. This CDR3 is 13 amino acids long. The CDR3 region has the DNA TGTGCCAGCACCCGGGCCTACCCCTACGAGCAGTACTTC. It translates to CASTRAYPYEQYF.

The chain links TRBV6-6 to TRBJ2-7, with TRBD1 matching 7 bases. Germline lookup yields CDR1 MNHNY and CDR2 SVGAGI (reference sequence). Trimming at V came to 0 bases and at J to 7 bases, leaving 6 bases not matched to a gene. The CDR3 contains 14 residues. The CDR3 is CASSYSDRCWEQYF. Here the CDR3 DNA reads TGTGCCAGCAGTTACTCGGACAGGTGTTGGGAGCAGTACTTC.

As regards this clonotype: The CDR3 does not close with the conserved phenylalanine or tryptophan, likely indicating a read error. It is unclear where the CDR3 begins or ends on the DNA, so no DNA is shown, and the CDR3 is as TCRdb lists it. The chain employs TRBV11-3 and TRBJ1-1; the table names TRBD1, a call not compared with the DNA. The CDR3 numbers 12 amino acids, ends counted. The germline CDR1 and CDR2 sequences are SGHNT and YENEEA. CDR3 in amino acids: CASSAGQDEAFL.

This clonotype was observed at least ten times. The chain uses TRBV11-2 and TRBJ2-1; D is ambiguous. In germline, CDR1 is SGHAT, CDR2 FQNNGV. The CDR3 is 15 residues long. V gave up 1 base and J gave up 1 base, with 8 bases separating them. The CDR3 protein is CASSLVIGSYNEQFF. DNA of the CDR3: TGTGCCAGCAGCTTAGTCATTGGTTCCTACAATGAGCAGTTCTTC.

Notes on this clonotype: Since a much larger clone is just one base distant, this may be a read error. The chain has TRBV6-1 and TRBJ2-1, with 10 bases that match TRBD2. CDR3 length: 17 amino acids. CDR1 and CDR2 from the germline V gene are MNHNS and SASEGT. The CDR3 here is CVSSEIGLAGAYNEQFF. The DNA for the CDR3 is TGTGTCAGCAGTGAAATCGGCCTAGCGGGAGCCTACAATGAGCAGTTCTTC.

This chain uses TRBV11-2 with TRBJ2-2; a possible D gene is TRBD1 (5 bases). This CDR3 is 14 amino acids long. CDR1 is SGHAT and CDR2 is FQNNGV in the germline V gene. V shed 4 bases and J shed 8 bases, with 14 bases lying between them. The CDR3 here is CASSWKGVTGELFF. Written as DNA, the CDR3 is TGTGCCAGCAGCTGGAAAGGGGTCACTGGGGAGCTGTTTTTT.

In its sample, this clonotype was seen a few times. CDR3 bases: TGCAGCGTTTGTCAGGTGACTAGCACAGATACGCAGTATTTT. Translating it yields CSVCQVTSTDTQYF. The chain uses TRBV29-1 and TRBJ2-3, with D unresolved. Germline V lookup: CDR1 SQVTM, CDR2 ANQGSEA. This CDR3 comprises 14 residues. V was shortened by 5 bases and J by 0 bases, with 12 bases between the two germline ends.

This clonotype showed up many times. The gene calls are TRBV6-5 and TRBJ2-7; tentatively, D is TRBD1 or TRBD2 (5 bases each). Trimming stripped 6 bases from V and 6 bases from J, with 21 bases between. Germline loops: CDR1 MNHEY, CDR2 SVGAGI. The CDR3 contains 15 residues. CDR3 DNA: TGTGCCAGCAGAAAAGGGACCGCTATTTGGACCGAGCAGTACTTC. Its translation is CASRKGTAIWTEQYF.

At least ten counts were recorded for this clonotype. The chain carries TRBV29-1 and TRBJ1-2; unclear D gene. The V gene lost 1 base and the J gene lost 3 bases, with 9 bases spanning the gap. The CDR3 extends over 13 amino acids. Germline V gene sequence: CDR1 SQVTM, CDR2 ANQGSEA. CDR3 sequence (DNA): TGCAGCGTTGAAGGGTCTCGGCACTATGGCTACACCTTC. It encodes CSVEGSRHYGYTF.

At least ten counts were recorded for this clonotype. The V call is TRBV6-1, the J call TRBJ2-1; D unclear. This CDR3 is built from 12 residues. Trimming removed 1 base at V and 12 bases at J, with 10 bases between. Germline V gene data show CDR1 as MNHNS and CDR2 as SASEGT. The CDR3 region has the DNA TGTGCCAGCAGTGAAGGAAGCGTGGGGCAGTTCTTC. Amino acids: CASSEGSVGQFF.

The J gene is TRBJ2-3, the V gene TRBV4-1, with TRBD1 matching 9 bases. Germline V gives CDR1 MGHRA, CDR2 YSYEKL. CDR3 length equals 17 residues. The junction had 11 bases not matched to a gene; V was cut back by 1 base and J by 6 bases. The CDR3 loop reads CASSQGTGTGSTDTQYF. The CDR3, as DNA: TGCGCCAGCAGCCAAGGGACCGGGACAGGGTCTACTGATACGCAGTATTTT.

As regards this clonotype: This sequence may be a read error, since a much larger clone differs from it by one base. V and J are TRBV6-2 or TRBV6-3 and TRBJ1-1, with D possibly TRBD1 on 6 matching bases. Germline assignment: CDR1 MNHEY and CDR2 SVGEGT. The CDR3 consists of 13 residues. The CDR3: CPSSYRDMLSAFF. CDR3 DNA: TGTCCCAGCAGTTACCGGGACATGCTTTCGGCTTTCTTT.

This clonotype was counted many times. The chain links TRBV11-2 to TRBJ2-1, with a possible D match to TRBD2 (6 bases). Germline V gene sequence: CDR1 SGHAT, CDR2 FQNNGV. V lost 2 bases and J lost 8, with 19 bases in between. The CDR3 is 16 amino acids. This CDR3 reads CASSLMSGGIIDEQFF. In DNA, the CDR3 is TGTGCCAGCAGCTTAATGTCGGGCGGGATTATCGATGAGCAGTTCTTC. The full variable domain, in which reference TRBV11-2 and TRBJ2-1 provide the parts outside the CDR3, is EAGVAQSPRYKIIEKRQSVAFWCNPISGHATLYWYQQILGQGPKLLIQFQNNGVVDDSQLPKDRFSAERLKGVDSTLKIQPAKLEDSAVYLCASSLMSGGIIDEQFFGPGTRLTVL.

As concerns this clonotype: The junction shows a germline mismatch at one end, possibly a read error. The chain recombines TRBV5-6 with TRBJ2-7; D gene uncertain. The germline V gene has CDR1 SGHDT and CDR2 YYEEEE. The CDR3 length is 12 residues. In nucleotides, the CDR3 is TGTGCCTGCAGCTTAACCGTGTACGAGCAGTACTTC. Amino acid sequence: CACSLTVYEQYF.

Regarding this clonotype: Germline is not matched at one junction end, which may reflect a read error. CDR3 amino acids: CASSHPRDRTNTGAFF. DNA of the CDR3: TGTGCCAGCAGCCACCCCCGGGACAGGACGAACACTGGAGCTTTCTTT. The rearrangement uses TRBV6-6 and TRBJ1-1; 8 bases agree with TRBD1. The CDR3 loop spans 16 amino acids. Germline V gene data show CDR1 as MNHNY and CDR2 as SVGAGI (reference sequence).

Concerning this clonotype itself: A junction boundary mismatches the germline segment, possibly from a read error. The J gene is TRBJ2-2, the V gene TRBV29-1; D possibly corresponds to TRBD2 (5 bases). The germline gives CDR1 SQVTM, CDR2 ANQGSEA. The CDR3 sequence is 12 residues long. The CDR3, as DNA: TGCAGTGTTGTTAGGAACACCGGGGAGCAGTTTTTT. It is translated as CSVVRNTGEQFF.

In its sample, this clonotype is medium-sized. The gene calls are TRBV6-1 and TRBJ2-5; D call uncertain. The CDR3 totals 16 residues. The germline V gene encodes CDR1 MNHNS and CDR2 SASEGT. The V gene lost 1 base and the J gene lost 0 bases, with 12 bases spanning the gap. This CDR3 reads CASSEVVLTNQETQYF. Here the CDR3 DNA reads TGTGCCAGCAGTGAAGTTGTTCTAACGAACCAAGAGACCCAGTACTTC.

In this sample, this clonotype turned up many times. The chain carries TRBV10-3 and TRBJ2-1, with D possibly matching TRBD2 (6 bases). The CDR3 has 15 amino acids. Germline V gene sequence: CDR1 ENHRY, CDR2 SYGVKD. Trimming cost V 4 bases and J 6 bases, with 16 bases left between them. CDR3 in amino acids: CAISAGAAGGNEQFF. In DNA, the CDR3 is TGTGCCATCAGTGCCGGAGCAGCCGGGGGCAATGAGCAGTTCTTC.

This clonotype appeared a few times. CDR3 sequence: CASSWGLAAYEQYF. The CDR3 DNA is TGTGCCAGCAGTTGGGGACTAGCGGCTTACGAGCAGTACTTC. The chain joins TRBV5-6 to TRBJ2-7, with 11 bases identical to TRBD2. The CDR3 extends over 14 amino acids. Trimming cost V 5 bases and J 4 bases; bases outside gene matches: 5. The germline gives CDR1 SGHDT, CDR2 YYEEEE.

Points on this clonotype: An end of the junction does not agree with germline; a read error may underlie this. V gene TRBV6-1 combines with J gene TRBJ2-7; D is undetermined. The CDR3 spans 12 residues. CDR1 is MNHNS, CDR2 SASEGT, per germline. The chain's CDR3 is CTSSELSSEQCF. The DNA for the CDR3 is TGTACCAGCAGTGAACTCTCGTCCGAGCAGTGCTTC.

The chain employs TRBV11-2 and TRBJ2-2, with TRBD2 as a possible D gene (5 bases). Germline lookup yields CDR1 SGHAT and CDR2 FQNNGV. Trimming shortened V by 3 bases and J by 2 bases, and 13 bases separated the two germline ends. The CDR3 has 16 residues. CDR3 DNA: TGTGCCAGCAGCTTCGCCAGGAGGTCTAACACCGGGGAGCTGTTTTTT. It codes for CASSFARRSNTGELFF.

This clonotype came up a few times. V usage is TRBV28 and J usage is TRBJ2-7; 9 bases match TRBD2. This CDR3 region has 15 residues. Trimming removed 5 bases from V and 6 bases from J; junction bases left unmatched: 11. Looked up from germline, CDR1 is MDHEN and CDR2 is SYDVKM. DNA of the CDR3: TGTGCCAGCAGTCTCGGACTAGCGACCCGGTTCGAGCAGTACTTC. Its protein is CASSLGLATRFEQYF. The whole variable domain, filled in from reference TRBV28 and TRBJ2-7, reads DVKVTQSSRYLVKRTGEKVFLECVQDMDHENMFWYRQDPGLGLRLIYFSYDVKMKEKGDIPEGYSVSREKKERFSLILESASTNQTSMYLCASSLGLATRFEQYFGPGTRLTVT.

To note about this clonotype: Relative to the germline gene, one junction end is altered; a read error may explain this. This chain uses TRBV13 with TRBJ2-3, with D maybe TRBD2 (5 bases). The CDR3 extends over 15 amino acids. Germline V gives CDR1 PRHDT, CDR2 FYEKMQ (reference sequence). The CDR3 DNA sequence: TGTGCCAGCAGCTTAGAAGCGGAATTCACAAATACGCAGTATTTT. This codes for CASSLEAEFTNTQYF.

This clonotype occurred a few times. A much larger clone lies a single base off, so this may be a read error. CDR3 loop: CVSSQGALETQYF. CDR3 nucleotide sequence: TGTGTCAGCTCTCAGGGAGCCTTGGAGACCCAGTACTTC. The chain combines TRBV6-5 with TRBJ2-5; D may be TRBD1 or TRBD2 (5 bases each). Germline assignment: CDR1 MNHEY and CDR2 SVGAGI. The CDR3 totals 13 residues.

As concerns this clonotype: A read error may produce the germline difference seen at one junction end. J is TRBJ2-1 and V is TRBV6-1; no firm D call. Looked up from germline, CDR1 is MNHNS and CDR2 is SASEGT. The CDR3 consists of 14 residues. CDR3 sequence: CASGVARKYSEQFF. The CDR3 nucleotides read TGTGCCAGTGGGGTCGCAAGAAAATACAGTGAGCAGTTCTTC.